This T cell receptor (beta chain) was recovered during a study of molecular identifiers for immune sequencing clone quantification. The wider study: Naive CD8 RNA (20,000 or 100,000 cells) was divided into five aliquots, with four sequenced.

Making the bulk TCR libraries relied on previously described methods and listed TCR primers. TCRdb redid the calling of the PCR reads with MiXCR, one entry per CDR3 protein. The sample has some 320,000 distinct CDR3 sequences, 24% seen once. At least ten counts were recorded for this clonotype. Its antigen is still unknown. Study-level results: Clones above 20 RNA copies held over 98% of effector molecules, under 1% in naive cells.

For naive CD8 T cells, sorting used the CD8+CD4-CCR7+CD45RA+ phenotype. Specimen: naive CD8+ T cells from blood, with Jurkat cell RNA spiked in. Indicated subset: FACS-sorted CD8+CD4-CCR7+CD45RA+ naive T cells. The clonotype originates from a human donor in good health. Some libraries in this study had Jurkat cell RNA spiked in.

The CDR3 DNA follows: TGTGCCTGGAGTAGAACCTCCTACAATGAGCAGTTCTTC. It codes for CAWSRTSYNEQFF. The chain joins TRBV30 to TRBJ2-1; no firm D call. The CDR3 has 13 amino acids. In germline, CDR1 is GTSNPN, CDR2 SVGIG (reference sequence). V lost 2 bases to trimming and J lost 0 bases, with 5 bases between them.